This TCR beta chain was captured by sequencing in a study of blood T cell repertoires in COVID-19. About the research overall: Whether acute or convalescent, the COVID-19 samples came from the United States, Italy and Spain. PBMCs, B-cell-depleted T cells, or T cells were the source of the cDNA or gDNA that made up the material.

Germline assignment: CDR1 LGHDT and CDR2 YNNKEL (reference sequence). V was cut by 4 bases and J by 3 bases, with 10 bases left in between. This CDR3 has 14 amino acids. The count of this clone is one. This table comes from immunoSEQ multiplex PCR, and its TCRdb copy is limited to in-frame clones, with some not included. Among around 9,800 clones listed, around 90% were seen once. V and J are TRBV3-1 (or the pseudogene TRBV3-2) and TRBJ1-5; no reliable D call. The TCR sequence derives from a man aged 25 to 40 with active or convalescent COVID-19. Sequencing used peripheral blood. CDR3 DNA: TGTGCCAGCAGCCCGCGGGTCCTCAATCAGCCCCAGCATTTT. This gives the protein CASSPRVLNQPQHF.